This entry describes one T cell receptor (beta chain). The data were obtained in a study of blood T cell repertoires in COVID-19. The wider study: Sites in the United States, Italy and Spain provided acute and convalescent COVID-19 samples. The cDNA or gDNA used as material had been derived from T cells, B-cell-depleted T cells, or PBMCs.

Original processing methods: By means of reference gene primer amplification, nucleated cell counts were estimated. This table comes from immunoSEQ multiplex PCR, and its TCRdb copy is limited to in-frame clones, with some not included. V and J calls and clone size are copied from that table; D and trimming were computed from the DNA. Found here are hundreds of thousands of clones, 81% of them singletons; the top ten hold 7.5% to 9%. The CDR3 spans 17 residues. Germline CDR1 reads SGHVS; CDR2 reads FQNEAQ. V was clipped by 5 bases and J by 7 bases; unmatched bases: 15. The J gene is TRBJ2-1, the V gene TRBV7-8; 9 nucleotides line up with TRBD2. Sequenced material: peripheral blood. The clonotype originates from a woman older than 75 with acute or convalescent COVID-19. DNA for the CDR3: TGTGCCAGCAGCCCCGATGGTAGCGGGAGAGGAAGGAATGAGCAGTTCTTC. Protein sequence: CASSPDGSGRGRNEQFF.